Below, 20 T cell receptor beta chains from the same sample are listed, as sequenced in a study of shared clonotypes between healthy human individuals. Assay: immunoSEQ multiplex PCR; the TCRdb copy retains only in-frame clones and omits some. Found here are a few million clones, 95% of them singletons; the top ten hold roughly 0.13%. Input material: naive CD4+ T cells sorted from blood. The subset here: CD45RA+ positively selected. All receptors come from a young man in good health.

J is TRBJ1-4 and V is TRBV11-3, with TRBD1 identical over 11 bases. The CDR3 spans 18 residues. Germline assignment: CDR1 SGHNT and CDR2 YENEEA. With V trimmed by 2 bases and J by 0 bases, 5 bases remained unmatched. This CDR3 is CASSLPGQGVATNEKLFF. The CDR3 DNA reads TGTGCCAGCAGCTTACCGGGACAGGGGGTTGCAACTAATGAAAAACTGTTTTTT.

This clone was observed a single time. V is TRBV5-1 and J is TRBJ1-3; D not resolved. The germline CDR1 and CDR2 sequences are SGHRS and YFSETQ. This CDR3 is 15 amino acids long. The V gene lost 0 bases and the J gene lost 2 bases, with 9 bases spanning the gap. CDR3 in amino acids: CASSLATGTGNTIYF. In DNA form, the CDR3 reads TGCGCCAGCAGCTTGGCGACTGGGACTGGAAACACCATATATTTT.

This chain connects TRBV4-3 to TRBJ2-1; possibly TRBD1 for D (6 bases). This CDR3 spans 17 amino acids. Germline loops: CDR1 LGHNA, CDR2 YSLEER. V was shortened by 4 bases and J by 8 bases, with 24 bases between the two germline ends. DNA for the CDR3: TGCGCCAGCAGCCTCCAAAGGGCCGGGACAAACGGCGATGAGCAGTTCTTC. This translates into CASSLQRAGTNGDEQFF.

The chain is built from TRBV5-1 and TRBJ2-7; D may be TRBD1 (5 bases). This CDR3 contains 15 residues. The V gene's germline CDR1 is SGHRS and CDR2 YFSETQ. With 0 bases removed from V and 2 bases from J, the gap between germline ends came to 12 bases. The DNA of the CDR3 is TGCGCCAGCAGCTTGGTTCAGGACAACCCCTACGAGCAGTACTTC. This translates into CASSLVQDNPYEQYF.

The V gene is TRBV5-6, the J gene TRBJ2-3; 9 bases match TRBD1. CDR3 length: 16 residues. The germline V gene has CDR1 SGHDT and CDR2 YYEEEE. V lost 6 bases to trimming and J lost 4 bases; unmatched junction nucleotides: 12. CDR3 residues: CASIKLGTGQADTQYF. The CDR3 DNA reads TGTGCCAGCATTAAACTCGGGACAGGGCAGGCAGATACGCAGTATTTT.

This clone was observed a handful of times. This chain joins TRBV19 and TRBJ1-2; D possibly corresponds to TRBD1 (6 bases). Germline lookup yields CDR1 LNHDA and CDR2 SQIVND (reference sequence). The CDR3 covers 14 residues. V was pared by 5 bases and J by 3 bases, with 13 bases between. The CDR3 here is CASSVMGTHYGYTF. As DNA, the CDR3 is TGTGCCAGTAGTGTCATGGGGACACACTATGGCTACACCTTC.

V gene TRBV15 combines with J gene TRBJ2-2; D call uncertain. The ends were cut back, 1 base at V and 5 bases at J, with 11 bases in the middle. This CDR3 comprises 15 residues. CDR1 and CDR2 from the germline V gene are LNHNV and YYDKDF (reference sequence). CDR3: CATSRVLLETGELFF. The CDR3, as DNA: TGTGCCACCAGCAGAGTATTGTTGGAAACCGGGGAGCTGTTTTTT.

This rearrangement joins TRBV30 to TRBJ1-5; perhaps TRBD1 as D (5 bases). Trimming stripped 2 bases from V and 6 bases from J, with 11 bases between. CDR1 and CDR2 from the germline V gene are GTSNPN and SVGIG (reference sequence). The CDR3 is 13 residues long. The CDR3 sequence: CAWSRSRAQPQHF. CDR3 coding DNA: TGTGCCTGGAGTCGATCCAGGGCTCAGCCCCAGCATTTT.

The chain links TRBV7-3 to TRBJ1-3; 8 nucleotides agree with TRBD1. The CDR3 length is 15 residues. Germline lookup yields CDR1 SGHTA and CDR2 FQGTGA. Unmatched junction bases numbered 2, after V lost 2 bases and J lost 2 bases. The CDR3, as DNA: TGTGCCAGCAGCTTATCGACAGGGGCTGGAAACACCATATATTTT. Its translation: CASSLSTGAGNTIYF.

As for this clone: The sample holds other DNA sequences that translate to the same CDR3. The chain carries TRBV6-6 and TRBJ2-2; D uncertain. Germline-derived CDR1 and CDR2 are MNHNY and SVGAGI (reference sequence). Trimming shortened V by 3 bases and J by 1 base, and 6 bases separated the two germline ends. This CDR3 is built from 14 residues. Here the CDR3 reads CASSYRENTGELFF. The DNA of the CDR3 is TGTGCCAGCAGTTATAGAGAGAACACCGGGGAGCTGTTTTTT.

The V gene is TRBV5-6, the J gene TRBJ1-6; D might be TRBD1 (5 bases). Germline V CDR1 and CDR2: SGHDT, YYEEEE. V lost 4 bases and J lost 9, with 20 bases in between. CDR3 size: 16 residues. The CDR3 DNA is TGTGCCAGCAGCCCCTCGGGAGGGGCCGGGAGTTCACCCCTCCACTTT. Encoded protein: CASSPSGGAGSSPLHF.

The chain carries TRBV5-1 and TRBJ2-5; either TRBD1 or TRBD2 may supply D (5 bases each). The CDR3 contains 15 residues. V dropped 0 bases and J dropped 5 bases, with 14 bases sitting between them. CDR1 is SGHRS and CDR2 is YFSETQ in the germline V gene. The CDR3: CASSLEGRPDETQYF. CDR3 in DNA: TGCGCCAGCAGCTTGGAGGGACGACCGGACGAGACCCAGTACTTC.

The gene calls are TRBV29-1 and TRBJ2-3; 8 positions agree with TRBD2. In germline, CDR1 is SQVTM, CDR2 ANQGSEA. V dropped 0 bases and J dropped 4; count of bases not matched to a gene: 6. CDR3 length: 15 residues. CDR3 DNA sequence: TGCAGCGTTGAAGATCGGGAGGGAAGGCCAGATACGCAGTATTTT. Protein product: CSVEDREGRPDTQYF.

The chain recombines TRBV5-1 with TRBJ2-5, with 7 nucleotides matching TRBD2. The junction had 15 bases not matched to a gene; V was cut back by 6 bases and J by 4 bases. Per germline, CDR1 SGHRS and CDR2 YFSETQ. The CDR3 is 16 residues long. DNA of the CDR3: TGCGCCAGCACCCGAGGGCCTAGCGGAACCCGAGAGACCCAGTACTTC. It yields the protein CASTRGPSGTRETQYF.

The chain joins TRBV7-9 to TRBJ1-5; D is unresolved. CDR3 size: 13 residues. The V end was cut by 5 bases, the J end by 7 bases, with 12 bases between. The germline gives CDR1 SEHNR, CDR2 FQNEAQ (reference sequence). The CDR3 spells CASSADRGQPQHF. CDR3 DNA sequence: TGTGCCAGCAGCGCTGATCGAGGCCAGCCCCAGCATTTT.

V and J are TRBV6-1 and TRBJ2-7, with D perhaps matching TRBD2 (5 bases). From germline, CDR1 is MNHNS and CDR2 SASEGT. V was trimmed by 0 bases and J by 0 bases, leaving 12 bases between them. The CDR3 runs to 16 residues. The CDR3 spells CASSEALQRTSYEQYF. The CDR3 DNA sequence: TGTGCCAGCAGTGAAGCGCTCCAGCGGACCTCCTACGAGCAGTACTTC.

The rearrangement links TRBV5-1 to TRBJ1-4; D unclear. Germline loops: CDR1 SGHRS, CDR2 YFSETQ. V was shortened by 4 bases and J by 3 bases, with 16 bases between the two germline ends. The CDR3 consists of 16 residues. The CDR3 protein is CASSPEGSAANEKLFF. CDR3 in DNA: TGCGCCAGCAGCCCGGAGGGATCAGCAGCTAATGAAAAACTGTTTTTT.

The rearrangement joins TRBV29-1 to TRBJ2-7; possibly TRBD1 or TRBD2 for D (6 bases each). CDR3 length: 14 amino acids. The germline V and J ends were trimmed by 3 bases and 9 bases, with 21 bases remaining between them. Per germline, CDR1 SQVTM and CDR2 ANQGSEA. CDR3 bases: TGCAGCGTTGACGTGGAGGGCGGGATCAGGGGGCAGTACTTC. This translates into CSVDVEGGIRGQYF.

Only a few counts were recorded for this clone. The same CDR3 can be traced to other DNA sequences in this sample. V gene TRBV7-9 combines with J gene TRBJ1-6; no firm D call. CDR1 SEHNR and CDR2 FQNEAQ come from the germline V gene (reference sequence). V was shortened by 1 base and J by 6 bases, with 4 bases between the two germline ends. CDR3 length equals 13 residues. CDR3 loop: CASSLESNSPLHF. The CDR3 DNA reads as TGTGCCAGCAGCTTAGAATCTAATTCACCCCTCCACTTT.

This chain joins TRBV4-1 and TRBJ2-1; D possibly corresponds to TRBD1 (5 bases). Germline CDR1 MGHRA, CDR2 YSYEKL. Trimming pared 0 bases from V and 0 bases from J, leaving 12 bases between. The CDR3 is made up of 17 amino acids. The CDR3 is CASSQDQGYSSYNEQFF. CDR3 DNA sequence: TGCGCCAGCAGCCAAGATCAGGGCTACAGCTCCTACAATGAGCAGTTCTTC.